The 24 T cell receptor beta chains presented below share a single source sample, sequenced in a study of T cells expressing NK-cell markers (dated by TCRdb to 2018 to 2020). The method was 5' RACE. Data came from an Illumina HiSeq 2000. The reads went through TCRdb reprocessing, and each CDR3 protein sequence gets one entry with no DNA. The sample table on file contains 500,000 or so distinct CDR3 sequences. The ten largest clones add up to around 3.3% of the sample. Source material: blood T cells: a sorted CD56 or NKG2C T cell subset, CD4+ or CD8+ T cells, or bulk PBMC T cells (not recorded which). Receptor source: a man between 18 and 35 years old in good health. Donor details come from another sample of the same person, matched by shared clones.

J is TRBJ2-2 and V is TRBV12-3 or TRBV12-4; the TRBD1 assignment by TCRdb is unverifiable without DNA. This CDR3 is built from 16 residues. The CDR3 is CASSPRGVWGSGELFF.

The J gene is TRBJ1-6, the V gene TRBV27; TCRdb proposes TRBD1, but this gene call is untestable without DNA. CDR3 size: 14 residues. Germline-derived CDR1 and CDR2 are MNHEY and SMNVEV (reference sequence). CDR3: CASSLSRGDSPLHF.

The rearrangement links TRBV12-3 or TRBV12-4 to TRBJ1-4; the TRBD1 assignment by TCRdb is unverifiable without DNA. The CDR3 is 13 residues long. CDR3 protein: CATTDSPNEKLFF.

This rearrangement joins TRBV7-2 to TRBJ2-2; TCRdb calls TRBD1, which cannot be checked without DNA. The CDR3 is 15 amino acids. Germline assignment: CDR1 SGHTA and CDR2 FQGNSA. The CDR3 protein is CASSTNRAFTGELFF.

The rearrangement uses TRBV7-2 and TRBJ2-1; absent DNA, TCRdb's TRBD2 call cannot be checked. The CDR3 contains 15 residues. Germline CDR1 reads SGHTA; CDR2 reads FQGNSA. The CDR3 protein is CASSFSSGSMNEQFF.

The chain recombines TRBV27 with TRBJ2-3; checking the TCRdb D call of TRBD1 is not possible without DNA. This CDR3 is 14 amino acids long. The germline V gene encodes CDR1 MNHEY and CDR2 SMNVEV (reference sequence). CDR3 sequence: CASSLAGKGDTQYF.

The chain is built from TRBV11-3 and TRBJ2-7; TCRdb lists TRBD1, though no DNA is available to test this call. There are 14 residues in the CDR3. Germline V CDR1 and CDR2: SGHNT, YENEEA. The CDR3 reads CASSLDLGLGEQYF.

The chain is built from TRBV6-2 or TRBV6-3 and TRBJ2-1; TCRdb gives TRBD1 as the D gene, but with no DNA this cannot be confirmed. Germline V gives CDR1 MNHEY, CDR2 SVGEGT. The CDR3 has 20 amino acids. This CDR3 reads CASSHQDRVFGGTTYNEQFF.

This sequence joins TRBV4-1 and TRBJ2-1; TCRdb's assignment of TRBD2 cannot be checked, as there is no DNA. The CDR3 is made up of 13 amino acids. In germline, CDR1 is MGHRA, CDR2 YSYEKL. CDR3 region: CASSQGVAGEQFF.

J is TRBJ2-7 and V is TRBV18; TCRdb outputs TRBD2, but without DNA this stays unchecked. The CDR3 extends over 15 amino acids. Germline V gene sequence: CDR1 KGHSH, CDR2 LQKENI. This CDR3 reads CASSLTGTRDYEQYF.

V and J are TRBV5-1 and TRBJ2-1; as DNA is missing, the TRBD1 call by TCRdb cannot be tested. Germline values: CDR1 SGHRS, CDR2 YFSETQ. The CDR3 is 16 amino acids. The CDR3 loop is CASSPSGELAYNEQFF.

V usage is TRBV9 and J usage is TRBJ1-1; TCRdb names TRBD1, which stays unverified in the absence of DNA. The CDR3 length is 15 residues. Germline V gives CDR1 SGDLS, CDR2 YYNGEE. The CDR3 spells CASSVGDRLNTEAFF.

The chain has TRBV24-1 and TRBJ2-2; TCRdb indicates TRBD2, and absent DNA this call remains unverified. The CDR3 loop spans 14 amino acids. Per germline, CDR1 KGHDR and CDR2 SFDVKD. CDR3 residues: CATSDPRGAGELFF.

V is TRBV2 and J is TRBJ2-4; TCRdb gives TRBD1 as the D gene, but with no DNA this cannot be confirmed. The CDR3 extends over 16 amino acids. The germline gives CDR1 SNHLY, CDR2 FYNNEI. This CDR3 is CASSVDRQIAKNIQYF.

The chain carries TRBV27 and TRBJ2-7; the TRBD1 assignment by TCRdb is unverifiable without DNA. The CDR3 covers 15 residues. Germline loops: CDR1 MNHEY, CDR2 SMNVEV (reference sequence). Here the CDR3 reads CASSSPGTSVYEQYF.

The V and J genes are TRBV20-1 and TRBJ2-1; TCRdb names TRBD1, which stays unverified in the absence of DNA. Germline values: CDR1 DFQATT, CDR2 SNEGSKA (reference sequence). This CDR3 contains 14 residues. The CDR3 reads CSASHPRSGNEQFF.

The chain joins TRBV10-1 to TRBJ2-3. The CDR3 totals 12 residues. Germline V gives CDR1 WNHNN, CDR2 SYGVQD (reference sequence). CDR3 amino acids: CASSRDFDTQYF.

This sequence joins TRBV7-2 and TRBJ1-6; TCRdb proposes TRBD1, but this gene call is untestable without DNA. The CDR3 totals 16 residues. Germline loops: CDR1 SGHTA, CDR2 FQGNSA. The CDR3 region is CASSREGTANNSPLHF.

CDR3: CASSQDPGPQHF. The chain links TRBV4-1 to TRBJ1-5. Germline V gene sequence: CDR1 MGHRA, CDR2 YSYEKL. CDR3 length: 12 amino acids.

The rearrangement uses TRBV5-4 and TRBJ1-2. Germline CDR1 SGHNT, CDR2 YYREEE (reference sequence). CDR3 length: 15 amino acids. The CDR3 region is CASSSKRGPNYGYTF.

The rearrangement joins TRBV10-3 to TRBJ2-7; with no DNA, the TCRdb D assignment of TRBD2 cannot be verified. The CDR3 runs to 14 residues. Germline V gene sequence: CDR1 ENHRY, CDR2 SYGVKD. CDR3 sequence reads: CAISVSGLIYEQYF.

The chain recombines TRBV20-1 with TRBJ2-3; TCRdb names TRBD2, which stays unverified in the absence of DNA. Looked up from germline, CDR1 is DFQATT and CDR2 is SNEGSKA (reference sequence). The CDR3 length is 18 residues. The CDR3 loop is CSARDRTSGSTYPDTQYF.

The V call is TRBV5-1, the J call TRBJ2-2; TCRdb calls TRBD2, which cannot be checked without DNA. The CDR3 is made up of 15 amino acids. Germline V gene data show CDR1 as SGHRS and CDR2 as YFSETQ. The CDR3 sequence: CASSLARQGPGELFF.

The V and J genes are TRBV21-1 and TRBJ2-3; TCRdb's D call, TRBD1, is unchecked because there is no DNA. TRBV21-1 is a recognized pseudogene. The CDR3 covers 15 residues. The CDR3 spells CASSYGTGGEDTQYF.